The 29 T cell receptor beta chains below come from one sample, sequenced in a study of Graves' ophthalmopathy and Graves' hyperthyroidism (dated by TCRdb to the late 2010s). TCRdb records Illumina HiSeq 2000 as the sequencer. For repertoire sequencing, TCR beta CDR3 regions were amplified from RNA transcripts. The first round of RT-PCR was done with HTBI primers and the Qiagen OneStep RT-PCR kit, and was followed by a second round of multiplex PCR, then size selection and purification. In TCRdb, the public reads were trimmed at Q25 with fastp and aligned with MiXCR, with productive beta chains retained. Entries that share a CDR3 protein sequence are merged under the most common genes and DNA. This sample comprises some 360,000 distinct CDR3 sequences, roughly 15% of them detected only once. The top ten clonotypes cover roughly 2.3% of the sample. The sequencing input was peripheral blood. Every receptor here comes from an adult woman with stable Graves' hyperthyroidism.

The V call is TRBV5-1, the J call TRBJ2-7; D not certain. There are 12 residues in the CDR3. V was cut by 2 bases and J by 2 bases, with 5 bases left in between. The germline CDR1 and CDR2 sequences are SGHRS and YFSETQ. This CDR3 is CASSFNTYEQYF. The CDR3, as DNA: TGCGCCAGCAGCTTCAACACCTACGAGCAGTACTTC.

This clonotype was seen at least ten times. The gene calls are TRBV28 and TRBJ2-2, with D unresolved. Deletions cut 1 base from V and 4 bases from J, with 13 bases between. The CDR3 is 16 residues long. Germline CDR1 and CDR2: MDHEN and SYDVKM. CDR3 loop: CASSLFPQRVTGELFF. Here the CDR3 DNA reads TGTGCCAGCAGTTTATTCCCCCAGCGAGTCACCGGGGAGCTGTTTTTT. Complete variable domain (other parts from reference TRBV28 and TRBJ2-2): DVKVTQSSRYLVKRTGEKVFLECVQDMDHENMFWYRQDPGLGLRLIYFSYDVKMKEKGDIPEGYSVSREKKERFSLILESASTNQTSMYLCASSLFPQRVTGELFFGEGSRLTVL.

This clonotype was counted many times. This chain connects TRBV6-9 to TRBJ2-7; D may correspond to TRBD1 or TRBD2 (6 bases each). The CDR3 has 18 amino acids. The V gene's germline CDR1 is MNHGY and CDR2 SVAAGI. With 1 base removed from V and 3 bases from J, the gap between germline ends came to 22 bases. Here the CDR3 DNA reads TGTGCCAGCAGTTATTTTGGGGGGCGAGGCCGGAGTCGCTACGAGCAGTACTTC. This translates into CASSYFGGRGRSRYEQYF.

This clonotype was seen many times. The CDR3 nucleotides are TGTGCCTGGCATGGCGATGACCGGACAGGGAATGGGTACGAGCAGTACTTC. Translated: CAWHGDDRTGNGYEQYF. This chain uses TRBV30 with TRBJ2-7; 8 nucleotides align to TRBD1. Germline V gene lookup returns CDR1 GTSNPN and CDR2 SVGIG (reference sequence). This CDR3 has 17 residues. Unmatched junction bases numbered 19, after V lost 5 bases and J lost 4 bases.

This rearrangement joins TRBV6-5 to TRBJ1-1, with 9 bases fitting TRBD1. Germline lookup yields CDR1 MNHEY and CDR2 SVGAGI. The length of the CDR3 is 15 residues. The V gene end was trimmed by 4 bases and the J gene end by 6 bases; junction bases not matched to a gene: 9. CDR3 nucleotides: TGTGCCAGCAGTTTTAACAGGGGGCGGAAACCTGAAGCTTTCTTT. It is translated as CASSFNRGRKPEAFF.

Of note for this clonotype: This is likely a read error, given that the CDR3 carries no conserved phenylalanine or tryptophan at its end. For the CDR3, the DNA is TGCAGCGTTGGCGATTCGGTTTGGAATCCGAACACTGAAGCTTTCGTT. Its translation: CSVGDSVWNPNTEAFV. The V and J genes are TRBV29-1 and TRBJ1-1; D is uncertain. This CDR3 is 16 amino acids long. Germline CDR1 is SQVTM and CDR2 is ANQGSEA. V gave up 4 bases and J gave up 1 base, with 19 bases separating them.

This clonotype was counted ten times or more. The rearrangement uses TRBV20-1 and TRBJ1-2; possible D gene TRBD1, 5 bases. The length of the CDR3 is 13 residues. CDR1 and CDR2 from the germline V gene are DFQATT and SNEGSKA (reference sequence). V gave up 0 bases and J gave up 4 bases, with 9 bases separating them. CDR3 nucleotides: TGCAGTGCTAGAGATCAGGGCACCTATGGCTACACCTTC. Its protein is CSARDQGTYGYTF.

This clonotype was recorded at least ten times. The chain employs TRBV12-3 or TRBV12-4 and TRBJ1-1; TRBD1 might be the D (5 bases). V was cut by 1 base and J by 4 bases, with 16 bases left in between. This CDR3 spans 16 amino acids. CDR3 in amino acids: CASSLGSGTASTEAFF. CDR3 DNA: TGTGCCAGCAGTTTAGGTTCCGGGACCGCGAGCACTGAAGCTTTCTTT.

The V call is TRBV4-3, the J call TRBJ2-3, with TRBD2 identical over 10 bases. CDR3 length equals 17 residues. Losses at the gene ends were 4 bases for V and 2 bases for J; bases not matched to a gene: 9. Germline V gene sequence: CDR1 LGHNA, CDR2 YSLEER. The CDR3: CASSPYPSGSYTDTQYF. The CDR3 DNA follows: TGCGCCAGCAGCCCGTATCCTAGCGGGAGCTACACAGATACGCAGTATTTT.

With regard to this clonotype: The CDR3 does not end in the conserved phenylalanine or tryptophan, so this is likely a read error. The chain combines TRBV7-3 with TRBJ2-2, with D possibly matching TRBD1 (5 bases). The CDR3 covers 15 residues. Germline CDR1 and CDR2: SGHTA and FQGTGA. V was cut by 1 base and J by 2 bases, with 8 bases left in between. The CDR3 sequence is CASSLSQGNTGELFL. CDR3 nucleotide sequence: TGTGCCAGCAGCTTAAGTCAGGGCAACACCGGGGAGCTGTTTTTG.

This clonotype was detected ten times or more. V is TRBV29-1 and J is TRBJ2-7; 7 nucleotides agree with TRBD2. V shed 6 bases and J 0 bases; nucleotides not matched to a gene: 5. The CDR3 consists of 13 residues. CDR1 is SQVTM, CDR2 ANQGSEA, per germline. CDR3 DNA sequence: TGCAGCGTGTCCGGGACTATCTCCTACGAGCAGTACTTC. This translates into CSVSGTISYEQYF.

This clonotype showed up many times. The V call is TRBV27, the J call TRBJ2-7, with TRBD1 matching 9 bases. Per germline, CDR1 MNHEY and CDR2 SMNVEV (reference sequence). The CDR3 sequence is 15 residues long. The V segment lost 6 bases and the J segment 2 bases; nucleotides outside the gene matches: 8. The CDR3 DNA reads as TGTGCCAGCAGACAACCGGGACAGGGTCCCTACGAGCAGTACTTC. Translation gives CASRQPGQGPYEQYF.

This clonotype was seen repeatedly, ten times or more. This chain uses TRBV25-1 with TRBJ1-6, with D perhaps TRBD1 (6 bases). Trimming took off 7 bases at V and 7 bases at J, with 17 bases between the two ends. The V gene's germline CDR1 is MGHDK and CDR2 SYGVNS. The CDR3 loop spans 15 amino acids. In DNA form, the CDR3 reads TGTGCCAGCACCGAGGGTGGGGGGCTGAATTCACCCCTCCACTTT. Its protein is CASTEGGGLNSPLHF.

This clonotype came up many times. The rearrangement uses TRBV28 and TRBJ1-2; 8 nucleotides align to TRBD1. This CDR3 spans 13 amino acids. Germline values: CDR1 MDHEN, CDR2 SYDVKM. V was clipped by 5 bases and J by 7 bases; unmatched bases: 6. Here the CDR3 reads CASSLTGGRGYTF. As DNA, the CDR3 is TGTGCCAGCAGTCTAACAGGGGGTCGTGGCTACACCTTC.

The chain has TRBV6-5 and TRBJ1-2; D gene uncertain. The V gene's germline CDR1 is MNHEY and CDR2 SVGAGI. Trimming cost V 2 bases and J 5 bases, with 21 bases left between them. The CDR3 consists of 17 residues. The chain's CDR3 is CASSYPGSSRRNYGYTF. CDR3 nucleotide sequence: TGTGCCAGCAGTTACCCCGGGTCATCCCGCCGGAATTATGGCTACACCTTC.

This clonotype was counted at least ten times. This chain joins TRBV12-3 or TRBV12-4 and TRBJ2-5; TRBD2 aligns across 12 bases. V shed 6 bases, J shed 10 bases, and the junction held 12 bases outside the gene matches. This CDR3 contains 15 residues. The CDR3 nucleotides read TGTGCCAGCAGCCTCGGACTAGCGGGAAGTGTGGACCAGTACTTC. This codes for CASSLGLAGSVDQYF.

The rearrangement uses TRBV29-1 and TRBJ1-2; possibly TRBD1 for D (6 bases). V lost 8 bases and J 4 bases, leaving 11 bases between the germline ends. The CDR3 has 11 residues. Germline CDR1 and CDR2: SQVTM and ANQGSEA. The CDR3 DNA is TGCAGCATCGGACAGACCTATGGCTACACCTTC. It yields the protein CSIGQTYGYTF. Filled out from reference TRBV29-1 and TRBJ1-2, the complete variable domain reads SAVISQKPSRDICQRGTSLTIQCQVDSQVTMMFWYRQQPGQSLTLIATANQGSEATYESGFVIDKFPISRPNLTFSTLTVSNMSPEDSSIYLCSIGQTYGYTFGSGTRLTVV.

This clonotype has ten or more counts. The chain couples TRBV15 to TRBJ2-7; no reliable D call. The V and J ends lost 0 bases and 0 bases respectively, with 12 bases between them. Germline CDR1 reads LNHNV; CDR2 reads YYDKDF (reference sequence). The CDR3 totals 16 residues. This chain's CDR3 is CATSRDMFSSSYEQYF. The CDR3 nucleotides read TGTGCCACCAGCAGAGATATGTTCTCAAGCTCCTACGAGCAGTACTTC. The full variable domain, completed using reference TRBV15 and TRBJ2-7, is DAMVIQNPRYQVTQFGKPVTLSCSQTLNHNVMYWYQQKSSQAPKLLFHYYDKDFNNEADTPDNFQSRRPNTSFCFLDIRSPGLGDTAMYLCATSRDMFSSSYEQYFGPGTRLTVT.

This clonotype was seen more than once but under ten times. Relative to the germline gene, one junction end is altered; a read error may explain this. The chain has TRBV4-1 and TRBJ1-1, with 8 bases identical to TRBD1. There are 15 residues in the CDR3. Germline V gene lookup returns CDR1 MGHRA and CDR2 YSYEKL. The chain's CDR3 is CASRQGGTGGMKAFF. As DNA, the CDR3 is TGCGCCAGCAGACAAGGAGGGACAGGAGGTATGAAAGCTTTCTTT.

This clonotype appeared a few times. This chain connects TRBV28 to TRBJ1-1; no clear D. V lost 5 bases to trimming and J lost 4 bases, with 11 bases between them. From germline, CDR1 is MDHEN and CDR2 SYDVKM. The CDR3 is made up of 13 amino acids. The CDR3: CASSLQTVTEAFF. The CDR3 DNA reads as TGTGCCAGCAGTCTACAAACAGTCACTGAAGCTTTCTTT.

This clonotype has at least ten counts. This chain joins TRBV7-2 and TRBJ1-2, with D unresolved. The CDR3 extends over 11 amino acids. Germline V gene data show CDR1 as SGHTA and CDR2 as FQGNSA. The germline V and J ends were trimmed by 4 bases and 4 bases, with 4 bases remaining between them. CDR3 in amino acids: CASSSLYGYTF. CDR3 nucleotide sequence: TGTGCCAGCAGCTCGCTCTATGGCTACACCTTC.

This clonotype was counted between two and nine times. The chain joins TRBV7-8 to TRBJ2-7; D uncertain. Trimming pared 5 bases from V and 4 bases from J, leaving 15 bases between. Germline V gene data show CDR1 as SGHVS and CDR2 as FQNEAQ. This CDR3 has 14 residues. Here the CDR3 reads CASSPSSQFYEQYF. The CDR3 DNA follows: TGTGCCAGCAGCCCCTCCAGTCAATTTTACGAGCAGTACTTC.

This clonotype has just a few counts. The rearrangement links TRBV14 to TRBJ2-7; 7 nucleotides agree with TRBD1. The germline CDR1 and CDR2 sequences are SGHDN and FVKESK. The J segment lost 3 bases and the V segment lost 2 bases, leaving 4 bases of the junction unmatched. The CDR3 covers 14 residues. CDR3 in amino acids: CASSQYRDSYEQYF. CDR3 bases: TGTGCCAGCAGCCAATACCGGGACAGCTACGAGCAGTACTTC.

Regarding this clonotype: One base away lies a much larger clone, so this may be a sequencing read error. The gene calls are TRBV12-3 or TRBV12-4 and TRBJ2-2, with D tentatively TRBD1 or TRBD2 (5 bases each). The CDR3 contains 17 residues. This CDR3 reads CAGSSQGRGGITGELSF. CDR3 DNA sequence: TGTGCCGGCAGTTCGCAGGGTAGAGGCGGTATTACCGGGGAGCTGTCTTTT.

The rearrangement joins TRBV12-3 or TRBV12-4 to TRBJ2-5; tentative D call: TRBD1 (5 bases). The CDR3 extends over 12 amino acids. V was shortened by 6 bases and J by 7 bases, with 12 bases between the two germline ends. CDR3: CASSYRLGTQYF. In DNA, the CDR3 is TGTGCCAGCAGCTACAGGCTTGGGACCCAGTACTTC.

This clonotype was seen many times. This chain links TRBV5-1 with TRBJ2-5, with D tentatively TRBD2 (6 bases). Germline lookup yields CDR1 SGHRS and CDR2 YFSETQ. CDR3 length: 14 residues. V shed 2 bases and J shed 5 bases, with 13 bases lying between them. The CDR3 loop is CASSFASAVETQYF. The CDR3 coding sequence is TGCGCCAGCAGCTTCGCTAGCGCAGTGGAGACCCAGTACTTC. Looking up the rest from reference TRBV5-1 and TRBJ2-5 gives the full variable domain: KAGVTQTPRYLIKTRGQQVTLSCSPISGHRSVSWYQQTPGQGLQFLFEYFSETQRNKGNFPGRFSGRQFSNSRSEMNVSTLELGDSALYLCASSFASAVETQYFGPGTRLLVL.

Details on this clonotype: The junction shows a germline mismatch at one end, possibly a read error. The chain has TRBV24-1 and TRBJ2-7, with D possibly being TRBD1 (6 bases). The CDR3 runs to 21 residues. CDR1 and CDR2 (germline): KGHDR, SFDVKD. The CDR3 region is CATSDIRDKVLIRWDIYEQYF. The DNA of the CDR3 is TGTGCCACTAGTGATATCCGGGACAAGGTCTTAATTCGATGGGACATTTACGAGCAGTACTTC.

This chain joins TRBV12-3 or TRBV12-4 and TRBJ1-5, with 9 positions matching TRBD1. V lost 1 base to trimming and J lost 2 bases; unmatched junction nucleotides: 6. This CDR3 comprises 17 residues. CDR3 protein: CASSLVGTGKGNQPQHF. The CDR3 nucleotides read TGTGCCAGCAGTTTAGTGGGGACAGGGAAAGGCAATCAGCCCCAGCATTTT.

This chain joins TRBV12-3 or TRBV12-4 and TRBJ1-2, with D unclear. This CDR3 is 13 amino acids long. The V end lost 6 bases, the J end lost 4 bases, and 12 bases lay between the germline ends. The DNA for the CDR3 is TGTGCCAGCAGCCAACGCGGCAGCTATGGCTACACCTTC. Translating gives CASSQRGSYGYTF.